Shown below are 11 T cell receptor beta chains from a single sample sequenced in a study of control samples from healthy donors and cancer patients. Profiled with immunoSEQ multiplex PCR; TCRdb holds only in-frame clones, not every one. The data contain over 75,000 clones, 85% of them seen just once; the ten biggest clones take up approximately 20%. The sequencing sample was made of blood. The receptors come from a young man in good health.

CDR3 DNA sequence: TGTGCCAGCTCACCACGCAGGGCGAACACTGAAGCTTTCTTT. Translating gives CASSPRRANTEAFF. The chain couples TRBV18 to TRBJ1-1; D perhaps matches TRBD1 (5 bases). V dropped 1 base and J dropped 1 base, with 7 bases sitting between them. CDR3 length equals 14 residues. The V gene's germline CDR1 is KGHSH and CDR2 LQKENI.

The rearrangement joins TRBV25-1 to TRBJ2-3, with D tentatively TRBD1 (7 bases). Germline CDR1 reads MGHDK; CDR2 reads SYGVNS. The germline V and J ends were trimmed by 8 bases and 3 bases, with 21 bases remaining between them. The length of the CDR3 is 16 residues. This CDR3 reads CASSAGGGSSTDTQYF. The CDR3 DNA follows: TGTGCCAGCTCTGCTGGAGGGGGCAGTAGTACAGATACGCAGTATTTT. Full variable domain (missing parts from reference TRBV25-1 and TRBJ2-3): EADIYQTPRYLVIGTGKKITLECSQTMGHDKMYWYQQDPGMELHLIHYSYGVNSTEKGDLSSESTVSRIRTEHFPLTLESARPSHTSQYLCASSAGGGSSTDTQYFGPGTRLTVL.

The V call is TRBV19, the J call TRBJ1-5; 7 bases agree with TRBD1. After removal of 9 bases from V and 4 bases from J, the junction contained 6 bases not matched to a gene. The CDR3 is made up of 13 amino acids. The germline CDR1 and CDR2 sequences are LNHDA and SQIVND (reference sequence). The CDR3: CARDRNLNQPQHF. DNA for the CDR3: TGTGCCAGGGACAGGAACCTAAATCAGCCCCAGCATTTT.

The rearrangement joins TRBV14 to TRBJ1-4, with D maybe TRBD1 (5 bases). The ends were cut back, 3 bases at V and 8 bases at J, with 10 bases in the middle. CDR1 SGHDN and CDR2 FVKESK come from the germline V gene. The CDR3 spans 13 residues. The CDR3 DNA sequence: TGTGCCAGCAGCCATACAGGAAGGGAAAAACTGTTTTTT. Its protein product is CASSHTGREKLFF.

As for this clone: This sample also contains other DNA sequences that code for the same CDR3. The chain employs TRBV25-1 and TRBJ1-4; TRBD1 agrees at 7 bases. V was pared by 3 bases and J by 7 bases, with 8 bases of the junction left unmatched. Germline values: CDR1 MGHDK, CDR2 SYGVNS. The CDR3 is 15 amino acids. The CDR3 DNA reads as TGTGCCAGCAGTGATGGACAGGCTTGGGGTGAAAAACTGTTTTTT. Its translation is CASSDGQAWGEKLFF.

This clone was seen a handful of times. The CDR3 DNA reads TGCGCCAGTACCAGCGGGGTCTTCCAGGGGGAGCAGTACTTC. It codes for CASTSGVFQGEQYF. The rearrangement joins TRBV10-2 to TRBJ2-7; the D gene is possibly TRBD2 (7 bases). The CDR3 runs to 14 residues. V was clipped by 9 bases and J by 7 bases, with 22 bases between them. Germline CDR1 reads WSHSY; CDR2 reads SAAADI.

CDR3 sequence: CASTRSYNSPLHF. The CDR3 bases are TGTGCCAGCACCCGCTCCTATAATTCACCCCTCCACTTT. This sequence joins TRBV2 and TRBJ1-6; no definite D call. Germline-derived CDR1 and CDR2 are SNHLY and FYNNEI. Trimming pared 7 bases from V and 0 bases from J, leaving 4 bases between. CDR3 length equals 13 residues. The variable domain in full, completed from reference TRBV2 and TRBJ1-6, reads EPEVTQTPSHQVTQMGQEVILRCVPISNHLYFYWYRQILGQKVEFLVSFYNNEISEKSEIFDDQFSVERPDGSNFTLKIRSTKLEDSAMYFCASTRSYNSPLHFGNGTRLTVT.

The rearrangement joins TRBV28 to TRBJ1-5; 8 bases match TRBD1. The germline gives CDR1 MDHEN, CDR2 SYDVKM. CDR3 length equals 15 residues. Trimming at V came to 6 bases and at J to 1 base, leaving 5 bases not matched to a gene. The CDR3, as DNA: TGTGCCAGCAGCTCGGACAGGGCAAGCAATCAGCCCCAGCATTTT. Encoded protein: CASSSDRASNQPQHF.

J is TRBJ2-3 and V is TRBV6-5; D ambiguous. The germline CDR1 and CDR2 sequences are MNHEY and SVGAGI. Deletions cut 8 bases from V and 2 bases from J, with 14 bases between. The CDR3 has 14 residues. CDR3 sequence: CASGTWGSTDTQYF. The CDR3 DNA follows: TGTGCCAGCGGCACATGGGGTTCCACAGATACGCAGTATTTT.

This chain joins TRBV14 and TRBJ2-7; perhaps D is TRBD1 or TRBD2 (6 bases each). This CDR3 has 17 residues. V was cut by 4 bases and J by 6 bases, with 25 bases left in between. Germline CDR1 and CDR2: SGHDN and FVKESK. CDR3 DNA sequence: TGTGCCAGCAGCCTATACAACAGTGGGGGGCGCATACTCGAGCAGTACTTC. It encodes CASSLYNSGGRILEQYF.

The J gene is TRBJ1-4, the V gene TRBV7-9, with a possible D match to TRBD1 (5 bases). CDR1 is SEHNR, CDR2 FQNEAQ, per germline (reference sequence). CDR3 length: 13 amino acids. V was trimmed by 5 bases and J by 5 bases, leaving 9 bases between them. CDR3 sequence reads: CASSLRTNEKLFF. The CDR3 DNA reads TGTGCCAGCAGCCTCAGGACAAATGAAAAACTGTTTTTT.